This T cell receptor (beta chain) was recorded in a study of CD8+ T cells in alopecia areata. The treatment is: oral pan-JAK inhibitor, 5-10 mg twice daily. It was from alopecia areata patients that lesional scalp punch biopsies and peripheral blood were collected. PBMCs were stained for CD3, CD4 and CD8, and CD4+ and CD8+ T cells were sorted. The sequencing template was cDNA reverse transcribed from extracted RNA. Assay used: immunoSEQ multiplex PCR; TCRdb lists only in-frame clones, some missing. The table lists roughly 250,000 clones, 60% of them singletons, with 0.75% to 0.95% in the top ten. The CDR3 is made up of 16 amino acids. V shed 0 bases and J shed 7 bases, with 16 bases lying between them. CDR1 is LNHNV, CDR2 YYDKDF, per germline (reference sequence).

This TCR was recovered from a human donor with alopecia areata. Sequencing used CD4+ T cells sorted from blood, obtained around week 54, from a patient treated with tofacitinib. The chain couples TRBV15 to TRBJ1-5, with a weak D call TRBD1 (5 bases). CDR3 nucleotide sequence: TGTGCCACCAGCAGAGATGGGACCGGTTTGGGACAGCCCCAGCATTTT. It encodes CATSRDGTGLGQPQHF.